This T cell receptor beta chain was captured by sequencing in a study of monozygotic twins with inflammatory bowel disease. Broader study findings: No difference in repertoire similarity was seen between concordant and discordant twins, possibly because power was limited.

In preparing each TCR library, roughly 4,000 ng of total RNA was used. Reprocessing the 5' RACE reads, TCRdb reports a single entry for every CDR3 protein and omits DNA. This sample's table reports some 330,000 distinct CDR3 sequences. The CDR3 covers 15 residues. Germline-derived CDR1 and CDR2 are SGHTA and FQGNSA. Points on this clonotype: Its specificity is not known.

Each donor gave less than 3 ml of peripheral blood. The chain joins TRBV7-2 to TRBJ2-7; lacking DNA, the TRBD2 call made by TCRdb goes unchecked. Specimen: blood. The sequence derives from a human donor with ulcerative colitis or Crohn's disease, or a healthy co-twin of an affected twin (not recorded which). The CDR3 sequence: CASSGGRSSIYEQYF.